A selection of T cell receptor beta chains follows, all from one sample in a study of cytomegalovirus exposure and HLA in healthy donors. TCRdb keeps only in-frame clones here, not all; method: immunoSEQ multiplex PCR. The listing records about 200,000 clones. The sequenced material came from PBMCs. The receptors derive from a boy younger than 18 in good health and CMV-seronegative. CDR3s include the opening cysteine and the closing phenylalanine or tryptophan. Fields, in order: V gene, J gene, D gene, CDR3 protein, CDR3 DNA. D genes are given only for firm matches.

v_gene: TRBV28; j_gene: TRBJ2-7; d_gene: NA; CDR3aa: CASSLQYAYEQYF; CDR3nt: TGTGCCAGCAGTTTGCAGTATGCCTACGAGCAGTACTTC
v_gene: TRBV7-2; j_gene: TRBJ2-2; d_gene: NA; CDR3aa: CASSSTGRELFF; CDR3nt: TGTGCCAGCAGCTCAACAGGGCGGGAGCTGTTTTTT
v_gene: TRBV25-1; j_gene: TRBJ2-7; d_gene: NA; CDR3aa: CASAHPEGSSYEQYF; CDR3nt: TGTGCCAGCGCCCACCCGGAGGGCAGTTCCTACGAGCAGTACTTC
v_gene: TRBV30; j_gene: TRBJ2-1; d_gene: TRBD1; CDR3aa: CAWRIRDRPNNEQFF; CDR3nt: TGTGCCTGGCGGATCCGGGACAGGCCCAACAATGAGCAGTTCTTC
v_gene: TRBV11-2; j_gene: TRBJ2-6; d_gene: NA; CDR3aa: CASSGLQSLSGANVLTF; CDR3nt: TGTGCCAGCAGCGGCTTACAGTCCCTCTCTGGGGCCAACGTCCTGACTTTC
v_gene: TRBV30; j_gene: TRBJ1-1; d_gene: NA; CDR3aa: CACSLTPNTEAFF; CDR3nt: TGTGCCTGTAGTCTGACACCGAACACTGAAGCTTTCTTT
v_gene: TRBV5-5; j_gene: TRBJ1-4; d_gene: NA; CDR3aa: CASSLEGRGEKLFF; CDR3nt: TGTGCCAGCAGCTTGGAAGGTAGAGGAGAAAAACTGTTTTTT
v_gene: TRBV4-2; j_gene: TRBJ2-1; d_gene: NA; CDR3aa: CASSQDLGAAFF; CDR3nt: TGTGCCAGCAGCCAAGATTTAGGGGCTGCTTTCTTC
v_gene: TRBV30; j_gene: TRBJ1-2; d_gene: NA; CDR3aa: CAWSVWGDGYTF; CDR3nt: TGTGCCTGGAGTGTATGGGGGGATGGCTACACCTTC
v_gene: TRBV5-4; j_gene: TRBJ2-2; d_gene: NA; CDR3aa: CASSLVAATGELFF; CDR3nt: TGTGCCAGCAGCTTGGTAGCCGCCACCGGGGAGCTGTTTTTT
v_gene: TRBV19; j_gene: TRBJ2-1; d_gene: NA; CDR3aa: CASADSSYNEQFF; CDR3nt: TGTGCCAGTGCGGATAGCTCCTACAATGAGCAGTTCTTC
v_gene: TRBV29-1; j_gene: TRBJ2-7; d_gene: NA; CDR3aa: CSVRSGTYEQYF; CDR3nt: TGCAGCGTTCGTAGCGGCACCTACGAGCAGTACTTC
v_gene: TRBV2; j_gene: TRBJ2-6; d_gene: TRBD2; CDR3aa: CASIRTREEAGANVLTF; CDR3nt: TGTGCCAGCATTAGGACACGGGAGGAAGCGGGGGCCAACGTCCTGACTTTC
v_gene: TRBV27; j_gene: TRBJ1-2; d_gene: NA; CDR3aa: CASSQTPDKAFNYGYTF; CDR3nt: TGTGCCAGCAGTCAAACCCCAGACAAGGCCTTTAACTATGGCTACACCTTC
v_gene: TRBV7-3; j_gene: TRBJ2-3; d_gene: TRBD2; CDR3aa: CASSLAGGIPTDTQYF; CDR3nt: TGTGCCAGCAGCTTAGCGGGGGGGATACCCACAGATACGCAGTATTTT
v_gene: TRBV5-1; j_gene: TRBJ2-5; d_gene: TRBD1; CDR3aa: CASSLVKGGTLQETQYF; CDR3nt: TGCGCCAGCAGCTTGGTTAAAGGGGGCACCCTCCAAGAGACCCAGTACTTC
v_gene: TRBV5-6; j_gene: TRBJ1-5; d_gene: NA; CDR3aa: CASSTGPTGTNQPQHF; CDR3nt: TGTGCCAGCAGTACCGGCCCGACAGGCACGAATCAGCCCCAGCATTTT
v_gene: TRBV4-3; j_gene: TRBJ1-2; d_gene: NA; CDR3aa: CASSPEGGQESYYGYTF; CDR3nt: TGCGCCAGCAGCCCAGAAGGTGGCCAGGAATCATACTATGGCTACACCTTC
v_gene: TRBV4-1; j_gene: TRBJ1-2; d_gene: NA; CDR3aa: CASSQVRGGYTF; CDR3nt: TGCGCCAGCAGCCAAGTCAGGGGCGGCTACACCTTC
v_gene: TRBV11-2; j_gene: TRBJ1-2; d_gene: NA; CDR3aa: CASSLGIDRMDGYTF; CDR3nt: TGTGCCAGCAGCTTAGGAATAGACAGGATGGATGGCTACACCTTC
v_gene: TRBV6-7; j_gene: TRBJ2-1; d_gene: NA; CDR3aa: CLSGRPTGRTYNEQFF; CDR3nt: TGCCTGAGCGGAAGGCCGACAGGGAGGACCTACAATGAGCAGTTCTTC
v_gene: TRBV30; j_gene: TRBJ1-4; d_gene: NA; CDR3aa: CAWSVGSVEKLFF; CDR3nt: TGTGCCTGGAGTGTTGGGAGTGTTGAAAAACTGTTTTTT
v_gene: TRBV6-5; j_gene: TRBJ1-6; d_gene: NA; CDR3aa: CASSYEGGSPLHF; CDR3nt: TGTGCCAGCAGTTACGAGGGCGGATCACCCCTCCACTTT
v_gene: TRBV5-1; j_gene: TRBJ1-1; d_gene: NA; CDR3aa: CASSLVQGPEAFF; CDR3nt: TGCGCCAGCAGCTTGGTACAGGGCCCTGAAGCTTTCTTT
v_gene: TRBV7-9; j_gene: TRBJ1-2; d_gene: NA; CDR3aa: CASSRQFMPDGYTF; CDR3nt: TGTGCCAGCTCGAGACAGTTCATGCCGGATGGCTACACCTTC
v_gene: TRBV29-1; j_gene: TRBJ1-1; d_gene: NA; CDR3aa: CSVVGGEAFF; CDR3nt: TGCAGCGTTGTCGGCGGTGAAGCTTTCTTT
v_gene: TRBV6-1; j_gene: TRBJ2-7; d_gene: NA; CDR3aa: CASRSSDSLYEQYF; CDR3nt: TGTGCCAGCAGGTCGTCGGACAGCCTCTACGAGCAGTACTTC
v_gene: TRBV6-5; j_gene: TRBJ1-1; d_gene: NA; CDR3aa: CASSPFGGNTEAFF; CDR3nt: TGTGCCAGCAGCCCCTTCGGGGGGAACACTGAAGCTTTCTTT
v_gene: TRBV7-2; j_gene: TRBJ2-1; d_gene: TRBD1; CDR3aa: CASSLFPGTGGDEQFF; CDR3nt: TGTGCCAGCAGCTTATTCCCGGGCACAGGGGGCGATGAGCAGTTCTTC
v_gene: TRBV5-4; j_gene: TRBJ1-2; d_gene: TRBD1; CDR3aa: CASSLTGDYGYTF; CDR3nt: TGTGCCAGCAGCTTGACAGGGGACTATGGCTACACCTTC
v_gene: TRBV5-4; j_gene: TRBJ2-7; d_gene: TRBD2; CDR3aa: CASSPGTSGGYEQYF; CDR3nt: TGTGCCAGCAGCCCGGGGACTAGCGGGGGATACGAGCAGTACTTC
v_gene: TRBV7-3; j_gene: TRBJ1-1; d_gene: NA; CDR3aa: CASSLSSGDTEAFF; CDR3nt: TGTGCCAGCAGCCTCTCCTCGGGGGACACTGAAGCTTTCTTT
v_gene: TRBV13; j_gene: TRBJ1-1; d_gene: NA; CDR3aa: CASSYRVLSEAFF; CDR3nt: TGTGCCAGCAGCTACAGGGTCCTGAGCGAAGCTTTCTTT
v_gene: TRBV5-1; j_gene: TRBJ2-1; d_gene: TRBD2; CDR3aa: CASTPLGLADLLDGSEQFF; CDR3nt: TGCGCCAGCACTCCCCTGGGACTAGCGGATCTCCTAGATGGGAGTGAGCAGTTCTTC
v_gene: TRBV12-5; j_gene: TRBJ1-6; d_gene: TRBD1; CDR3aa: CASGYSLQGGIYNSPLHF; CDR3nt: TGTGCTAGTGGTTACTCCCTCCAAGGGGGCATCTATAATTCACCCCTCCACTTT
v_gene: TRBV7-8; j_gene: TRBJ2-3; d_gene: TRBD1; CDR3aa: CASSPTGPDTQYF; CDR3nt: TGTGCCAGCAGCCCGACAGGGCCAGATACGCAGTATTTT
v_gene: TRBV30; j_gene: TRBJ2-2; d_gene: TRBD1; CDR3aa: CALLGTGYTGELFF; CDR3nt: TGTGCCTTGTTAGGGACAGGATACACCGGGGAGCTGTTTTTT
v_gene: TRBV18; j_gene: TRBJ1-2; d_gene: TRBD1; CDR3aa: CASSPTGGEDYGGYTF; CDR3nt: TGTGCCAGCTCACCGACAGGGGGCGAGGACTATGGCGGCTACACCTTC
v_gene: TRBV11-2; j_gene: TRBJ2-7; d_gene: NA; CDR3aa: CASSLGGTPIGEAYEQYF; CDR3nt: TGTGCCAGCAGCTTAGGAGGGACACCAATTGGGGAAGCCTACGAGCAGTACTTC
v_gene: TRBV11-2; j_gene: TRBJ2-7; d_gene: NA; CDR3aa: CASRPPGRRGYEQYF; CDR3nt: TGTGCCAGCAGGCCCCCCGGTCGCAGGGGATACGAGCAGTACTTC
v_gene: TRBV7-9; j_gene: TRBJ2-1; d_gene: NA; CDR3aa: CASSGRRGASHNEQFF; CDR3nt: TGTGCCAGCAGCGGACGACGGGGGGCCTCCCACAATGAGCAGTTCTTC
v_gene: TRBV11-2; j_gene: TRBJ1-2; d_gene: NA; CDR3aa: CASSLDQLHYGYTF; CDR3nt: TGTGCCAGCAGCTTAGATCAACTCCACTATGGCTACACCTTC
v_gene: TRBV9; j_gene: TRBJ1-5; d_gene: NA; CDR3aa: CASSVGGGAGQPQHF; CDR3nt: TGTGCCAGCAGCGTAGGGGGCGGGGCTGGGCAGCCCCAGCATTTT
v_gene: TRBV7-9; j_gene: TRBJ2-3; d_gene: NA; CDR3aa: CASSLAVRPRDTQYF; CDR3nt: TGTGCCAGCAGCTTAGCGGTCCGGCCGAGGGATACGCAGTATTTT
v_gene: TRBV5-4; j_gene: TRBJ2-5; d_gene: TRBD1; CDR3aa: CASSGDRETQYF; CDR3nt: TGTGCCAGCAGCGGGGACAGAGAGACCCAGTACTTC
v_gene: TRBV5-6; j_gene: TRBJ1-2; d_gene: TRBD1; CDR3aa: CASSPIQGTNYGYTF; CDR3nt: TGTGCCAGCAGTCCTATACAGGGGACTAACTATGGCTACACCTTC